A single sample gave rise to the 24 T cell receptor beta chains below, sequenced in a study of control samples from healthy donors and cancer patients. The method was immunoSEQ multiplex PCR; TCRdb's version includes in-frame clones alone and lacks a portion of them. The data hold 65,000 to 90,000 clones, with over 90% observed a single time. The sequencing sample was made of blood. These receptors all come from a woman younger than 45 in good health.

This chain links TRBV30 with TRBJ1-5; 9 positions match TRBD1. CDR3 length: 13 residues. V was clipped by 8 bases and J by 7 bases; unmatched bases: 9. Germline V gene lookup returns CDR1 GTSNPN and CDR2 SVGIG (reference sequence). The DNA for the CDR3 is TGTGCCGGGAACAGGGGGCGCGGACAGCCCCAGCATTTT. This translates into CAGNRGRGQPQHF.

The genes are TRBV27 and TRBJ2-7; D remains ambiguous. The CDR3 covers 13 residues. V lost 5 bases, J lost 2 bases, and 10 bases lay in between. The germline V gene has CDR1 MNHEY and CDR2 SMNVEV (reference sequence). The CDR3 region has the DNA TGTGCCAGCAGTCCCAACCCCCCCTACGAGCAGTACTTC. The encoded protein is CASSPNPPYEQYF.

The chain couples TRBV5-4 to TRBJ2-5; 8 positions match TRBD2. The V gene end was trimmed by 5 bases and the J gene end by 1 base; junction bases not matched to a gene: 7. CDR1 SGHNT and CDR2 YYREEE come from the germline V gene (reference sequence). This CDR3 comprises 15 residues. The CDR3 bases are TGTGCCAGCAGTGTTGGGGCGGGGGGCCAAGAGACCCAGTACTTC. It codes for CASSVGAGGQETQYF.

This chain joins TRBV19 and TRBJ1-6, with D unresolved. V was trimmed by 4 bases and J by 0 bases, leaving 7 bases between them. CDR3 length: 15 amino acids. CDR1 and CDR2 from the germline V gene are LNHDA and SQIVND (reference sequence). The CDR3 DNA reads TGTGCCAGTAGTACCCGGAGCTCCTATAATTCACCCCTCCACTTT. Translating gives CASSTRSSYNSPLHF.

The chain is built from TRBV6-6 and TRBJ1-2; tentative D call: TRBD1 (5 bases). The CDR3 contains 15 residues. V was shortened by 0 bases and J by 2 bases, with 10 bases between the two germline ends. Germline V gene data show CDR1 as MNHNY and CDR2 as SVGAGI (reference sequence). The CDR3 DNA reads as TGTGCCAGCAGTTACTCGGGACGGTCAAACTATGGCTACACCTTC. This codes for CASSYSGRSNYGYTF.

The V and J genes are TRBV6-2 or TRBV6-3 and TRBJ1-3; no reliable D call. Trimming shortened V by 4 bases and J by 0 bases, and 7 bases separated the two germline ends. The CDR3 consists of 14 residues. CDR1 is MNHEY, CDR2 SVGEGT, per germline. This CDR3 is CASSSYGSGNTIYF. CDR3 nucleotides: TGTGCCAGCAGTTCGTATGGCTCTGGAAACACCATATATTTT.

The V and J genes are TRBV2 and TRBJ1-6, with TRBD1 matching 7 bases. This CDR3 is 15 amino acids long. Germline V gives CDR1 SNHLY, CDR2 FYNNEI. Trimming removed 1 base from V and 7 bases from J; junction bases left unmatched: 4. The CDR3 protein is CASSEGGQTNSPLHF. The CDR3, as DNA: TGTGCCAGCAGTGAAGGGGGACAGACAAATTCACCCCTCCACTTT.

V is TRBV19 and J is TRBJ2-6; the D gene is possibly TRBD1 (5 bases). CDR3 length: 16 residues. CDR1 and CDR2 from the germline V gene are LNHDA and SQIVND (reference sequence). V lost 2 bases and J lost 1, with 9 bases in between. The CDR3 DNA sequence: TGTGCCAGTAGTATAAGGGGCGGTTCTGGGGCCAACGTCCTGACTTTC. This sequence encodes CASSIRGGSGANVLTF. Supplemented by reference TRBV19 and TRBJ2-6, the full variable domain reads DGGITQSPKYLFRKEGQNVTLSCEQNLNHDAMYWYRQDPGQGLRLIYYSQIVNDFQKGDIAEGYSVSREKKESFPLTVTSAQKNPTAFYLCASSIRGGSGANVLTFGAGSRLTVL.

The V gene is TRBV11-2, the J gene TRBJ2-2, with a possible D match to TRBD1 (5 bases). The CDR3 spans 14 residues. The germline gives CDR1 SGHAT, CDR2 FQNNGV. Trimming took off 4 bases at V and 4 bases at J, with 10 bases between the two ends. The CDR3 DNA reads TGTGCCAGCAGCTCCTACAGGAGCACCGGGGAGCTGTTTTTT. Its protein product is CASSSYRSTGELFF.

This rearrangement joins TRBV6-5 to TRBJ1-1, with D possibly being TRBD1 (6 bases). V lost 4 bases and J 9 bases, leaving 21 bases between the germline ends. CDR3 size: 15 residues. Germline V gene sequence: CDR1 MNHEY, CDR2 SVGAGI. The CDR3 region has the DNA TGTGCCAGCAGTTCCCTTATTGCGGGGGCCCTTAAAGCTTTCTTT. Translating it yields CASSSLIAGALKAFF.

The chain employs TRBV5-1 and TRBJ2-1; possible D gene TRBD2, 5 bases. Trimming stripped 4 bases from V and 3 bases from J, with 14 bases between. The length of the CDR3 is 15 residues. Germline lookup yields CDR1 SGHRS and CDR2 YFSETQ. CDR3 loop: CASSPTDSYYNEQFF. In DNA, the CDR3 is TGCGCCAGCAGCCCCACGGACTCATACTACAATGAGCAGTTCTTC.

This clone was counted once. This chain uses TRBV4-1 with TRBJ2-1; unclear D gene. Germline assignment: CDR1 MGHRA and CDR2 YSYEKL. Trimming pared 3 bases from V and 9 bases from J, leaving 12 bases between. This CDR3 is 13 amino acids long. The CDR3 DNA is TGCGCCAGCAGCCACACCCCCGGGTTTGAGCAGTTCTTC. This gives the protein CASSHTPGFEQFF.

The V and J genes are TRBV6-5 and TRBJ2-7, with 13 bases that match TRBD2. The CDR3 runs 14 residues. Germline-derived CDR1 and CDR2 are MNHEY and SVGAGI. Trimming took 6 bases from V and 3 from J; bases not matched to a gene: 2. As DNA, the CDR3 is TGTGCCAGCAGGGGACTAGCGGGACTCTACGAGCAGTACTTC. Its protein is CASRGLAGLYEQYF.

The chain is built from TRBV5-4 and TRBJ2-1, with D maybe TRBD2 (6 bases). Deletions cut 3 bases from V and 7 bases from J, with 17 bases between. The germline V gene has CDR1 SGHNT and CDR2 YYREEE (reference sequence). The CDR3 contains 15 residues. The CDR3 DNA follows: TGTGCCAGCAGCTCAAGACTAGGGGAACGTAATGAGCAGTTCTTC. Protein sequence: CASSSRLGERNEQFF.

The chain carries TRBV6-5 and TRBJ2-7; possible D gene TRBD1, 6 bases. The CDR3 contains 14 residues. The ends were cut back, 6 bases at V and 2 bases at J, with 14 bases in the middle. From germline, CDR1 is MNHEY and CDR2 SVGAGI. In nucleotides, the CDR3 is TGTGCCAGCAGAGGCGGGCAGGGGACCTACGAGCAGTACGTC. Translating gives CASRGGQGTYEQYV.

The CDR3 DNA is TGTGCCAGCTATCTAACCGGGGAGCTGTTTTTT. This encodes CASYLTGELFF. The chain combines TRBV2 with TRBJ2-2; D not certain. This CDR3 contains 11 residues. The germline gives CDR1 SNHLY, CDR2 FYNNEI. Trimming stripped 8 bases from V and 5 bases from J, with 6 bases between.

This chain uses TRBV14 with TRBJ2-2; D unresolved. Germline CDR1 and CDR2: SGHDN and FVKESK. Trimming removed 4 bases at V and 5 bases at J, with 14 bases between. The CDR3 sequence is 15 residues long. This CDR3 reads CASSPLLDLTGELFF. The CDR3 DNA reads TGTGCCAGCAGCCCCTTGCTAGATTTGACCGGGGAGCTGTTTTTT.

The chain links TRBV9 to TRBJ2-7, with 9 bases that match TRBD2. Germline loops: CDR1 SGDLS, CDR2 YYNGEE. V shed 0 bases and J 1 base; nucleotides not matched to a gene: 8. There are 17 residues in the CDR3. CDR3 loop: CASSVGPSSGISYEQYF. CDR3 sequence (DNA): TGTGCCAGCAGCGTAGGACCCTCTAGCGGGATTTCCTACGAGCAGTACTTC.

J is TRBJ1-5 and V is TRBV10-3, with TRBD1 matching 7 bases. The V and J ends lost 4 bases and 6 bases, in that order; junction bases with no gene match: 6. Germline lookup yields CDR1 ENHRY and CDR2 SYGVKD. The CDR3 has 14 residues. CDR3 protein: CAISGEAGGQPQHF. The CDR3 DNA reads TGTGCCATCAGTGGTGAGGCAGGGGGTCAGCCCCAGCATTTT.

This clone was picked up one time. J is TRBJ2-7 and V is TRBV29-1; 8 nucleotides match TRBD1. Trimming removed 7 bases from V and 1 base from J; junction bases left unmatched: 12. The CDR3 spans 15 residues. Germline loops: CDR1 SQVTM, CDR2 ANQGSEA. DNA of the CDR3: TGCAGCGGCTGCTTAAAGACAGGGGTTTCCTACGAGCAGTACTTC. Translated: CSGCLKTGVSYEQYF.

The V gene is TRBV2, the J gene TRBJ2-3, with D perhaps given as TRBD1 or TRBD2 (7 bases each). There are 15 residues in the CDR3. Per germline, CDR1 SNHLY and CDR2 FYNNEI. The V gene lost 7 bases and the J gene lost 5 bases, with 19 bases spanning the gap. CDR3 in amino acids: CASNPPGGGEDTQYF. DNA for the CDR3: TGTGCCAGCAACCCCCCAGGGGGAGGGGAAGATACGCAGTATTTT.

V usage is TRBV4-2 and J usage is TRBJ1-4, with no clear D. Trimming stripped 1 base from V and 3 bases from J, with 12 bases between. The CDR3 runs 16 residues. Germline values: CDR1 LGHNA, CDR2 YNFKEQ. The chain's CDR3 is CASSQAGAAPNEKLFF. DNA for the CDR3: TGTGCCAGCAGCCAAGCGGGAGCGGCCCCTAATGAAAAACTGTTTTTT.

DNA for the CDR3: TGTGCCAGCAGTTACGGGACTAGCGACAATGAGCAGTTCTTC. It encodes CASSYGTSDNEQFF. The V gene is TRBV6-6, the J gene TRBJ2-1, with 10 positions matching TRBD2. Germline lookup yields CDR1 MNHNY and CDR2 SVGAGI (reference sequence). The CDR3 totals 14 residues. The V and J ends lost 2 bases and 5 bases, in that order; junction bases with no gene match: 0.

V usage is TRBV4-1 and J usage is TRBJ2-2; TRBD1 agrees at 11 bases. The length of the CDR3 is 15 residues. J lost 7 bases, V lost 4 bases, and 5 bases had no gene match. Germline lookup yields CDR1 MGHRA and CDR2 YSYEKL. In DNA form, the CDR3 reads TGCGCCAGCAGCCCTGGACAGGGGGCCCACGGGGAGCTGTTTTTT. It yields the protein CASSPGQGAHGELFF.